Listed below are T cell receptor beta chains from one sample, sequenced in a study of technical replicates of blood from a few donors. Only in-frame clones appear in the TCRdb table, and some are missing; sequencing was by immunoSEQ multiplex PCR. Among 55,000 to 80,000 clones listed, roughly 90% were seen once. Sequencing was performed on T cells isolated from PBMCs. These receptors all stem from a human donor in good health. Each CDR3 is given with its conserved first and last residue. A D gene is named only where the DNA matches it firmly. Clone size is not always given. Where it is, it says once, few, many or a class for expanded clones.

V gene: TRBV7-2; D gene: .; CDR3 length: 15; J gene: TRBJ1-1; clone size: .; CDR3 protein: CASSLFADMNTEAFF; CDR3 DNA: TGTGCCAGCAGCTTATTCGCAGACATGAACACTGAAGCTTTCTTT
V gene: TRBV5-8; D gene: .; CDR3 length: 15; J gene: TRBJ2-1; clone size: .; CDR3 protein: CASGLPRGAYNEQFF; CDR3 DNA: TGTGCCAGCGGACTACCTCGCGGGGCCTACAATGAGCAGTTCTTC
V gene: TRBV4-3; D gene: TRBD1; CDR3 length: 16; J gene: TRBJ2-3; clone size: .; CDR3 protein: CASSQDLGQSTDTQYF; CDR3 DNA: TGCGCCAGCAGCCAAGATTTGGGACAGAGCACAGATACGCAGTATTTT
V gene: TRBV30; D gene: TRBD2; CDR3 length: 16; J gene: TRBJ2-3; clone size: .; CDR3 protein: CAWSGGLAGGADTQYF; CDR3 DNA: TGTGCCTGGAGTGGCGGACTAGCGGGAGGGGCAGATACGCAGTATTTT
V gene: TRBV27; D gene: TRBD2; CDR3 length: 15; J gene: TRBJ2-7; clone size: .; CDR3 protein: CASSPSLAGGGEQYF; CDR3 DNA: TGTGCCAGCAGTCCGAGCCTAGCGGGAGGTGGTGAGCAGTACTTC
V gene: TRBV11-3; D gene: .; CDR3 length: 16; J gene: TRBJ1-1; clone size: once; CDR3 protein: CASSPLTGRFNTEAFF; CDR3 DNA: TGTGCCAGCAGCCCACTAACAGGGCGATTTAACACTGAAGCTTTCTTT
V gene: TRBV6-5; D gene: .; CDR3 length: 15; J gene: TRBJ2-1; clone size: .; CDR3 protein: CASSPSMRVYNEQFF; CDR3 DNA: TGTGCCAGCAGCCCTTCGATGAGAGTCTACAATGAGCAGTTCTTC
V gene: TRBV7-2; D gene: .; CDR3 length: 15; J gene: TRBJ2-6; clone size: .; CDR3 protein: CASSLAGVGANVLTF; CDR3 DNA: TGTGCCAGCAGCTTAGCAGGGGTAGGGGCCAACGTCCTGACTTTC
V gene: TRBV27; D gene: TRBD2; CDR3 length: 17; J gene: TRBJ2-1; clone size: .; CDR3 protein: CASSFFSSASGINEQFF; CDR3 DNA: TGTGCCAGCAGTTTTTTCTCTTCGGCTAGCGGGATCAATGAGCAGTTCTTC
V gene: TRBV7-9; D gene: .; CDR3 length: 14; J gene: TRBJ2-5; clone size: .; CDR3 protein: CASSGDRREETQYF; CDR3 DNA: TGTGCCAGCAGCGGCGACAGGAGAGAAGAGACCCAGTACTTC
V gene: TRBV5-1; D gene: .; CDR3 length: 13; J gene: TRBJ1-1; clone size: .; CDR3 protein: CASSSTGYTEAFF; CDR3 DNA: TGCGCCAGCAGCTCGACCGGGTACACTGAAGCTTTCTTT
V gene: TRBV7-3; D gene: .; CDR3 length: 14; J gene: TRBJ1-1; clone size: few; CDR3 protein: CASSLIQGYTEAFF; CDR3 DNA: TGTGCCAGCAGCTTAATCCAGGGCTACACTGAAGCTTTCTTT
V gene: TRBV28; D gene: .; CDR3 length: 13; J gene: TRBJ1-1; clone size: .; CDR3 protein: CASSPLFTGTAFF; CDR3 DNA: TGTGCCAGCAGTCCCCTGTTTACAGGGACCGCTTTCTTT
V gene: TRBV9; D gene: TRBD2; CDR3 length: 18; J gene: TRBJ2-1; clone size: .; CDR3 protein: CASSYKTLAGDQSDEQFF; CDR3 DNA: TGTGCCAGCAGCTATAAAACTCTAGCGGGAGACCAATCGGATGAGCAGTTCTTC
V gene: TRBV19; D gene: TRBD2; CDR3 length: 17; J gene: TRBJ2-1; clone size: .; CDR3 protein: CASSFSRTSGRNNEQFF; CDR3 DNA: TGTGCCAGTAGTTTTTCGAGGACTAGCGGGAGGAACAATGAGCAGTTCTTC
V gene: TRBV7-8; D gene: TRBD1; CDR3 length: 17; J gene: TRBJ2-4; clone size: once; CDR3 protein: CASSLALQGMSKNIQYF; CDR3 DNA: TGTGCCAGCAGCTTAGCTCTACAGGGGATGTCCAAAAACATTCAGTACTTC
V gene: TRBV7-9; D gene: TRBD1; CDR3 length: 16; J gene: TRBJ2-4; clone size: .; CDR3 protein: CASSPRQGATKNIQYF; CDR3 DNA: TGTGCCAGCAGCCCCCGACAGGGGGCGACCAAAAACATTCAGTACTTC
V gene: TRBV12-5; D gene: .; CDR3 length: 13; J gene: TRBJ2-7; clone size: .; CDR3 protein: CASGFDSSYEQYF; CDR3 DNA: TGTGCTAGTGGTTTCGACAGCTCCTACGAGCAGTACTTC
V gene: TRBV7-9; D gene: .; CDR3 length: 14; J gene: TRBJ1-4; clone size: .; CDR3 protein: CASSLTELNEKLFF; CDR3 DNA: TGTGCCAGCAGCTTGACAGAGCTTAATGAAAAACTGTTTTTT
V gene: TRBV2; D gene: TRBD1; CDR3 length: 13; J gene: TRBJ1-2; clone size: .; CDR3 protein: CASSEGQVYGYTF; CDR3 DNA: TGTGCCAGCAGTGAGGGACAGGTCTATGGCTACACCTTC
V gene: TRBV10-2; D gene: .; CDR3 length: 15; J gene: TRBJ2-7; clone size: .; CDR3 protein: CASSWGREITHEQYF; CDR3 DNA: TGCGCCAGCAGCTGGGGGCGGGAGATTACCCACGAGCAGTACTTC
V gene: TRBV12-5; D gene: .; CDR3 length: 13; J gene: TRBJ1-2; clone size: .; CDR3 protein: CASGLGQTFGYTF; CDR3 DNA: TGTGCTAGTGGTTTGGGACAGACGTTTGGCTACACCTTC
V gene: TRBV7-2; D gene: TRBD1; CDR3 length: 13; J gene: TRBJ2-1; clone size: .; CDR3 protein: CASSLTGLDEQFF; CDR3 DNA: TGTGCCAGCAGCTTGACAGGGCTGGATGAGCAGTTCTTC
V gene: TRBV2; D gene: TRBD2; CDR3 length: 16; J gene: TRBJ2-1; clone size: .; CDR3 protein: CASILADLAGYNEQFF; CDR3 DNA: TGTGCCAGCATATTAGCTGACCTAGCGGGCTACAATGAGCAGTTCTTC
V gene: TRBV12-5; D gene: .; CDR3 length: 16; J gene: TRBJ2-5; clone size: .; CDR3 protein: CASGTLQGLYQETQYF; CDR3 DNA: TGTGCTAGTGGTACGCTACAGGGTTTGTACCAAGAGACCCAGTACTTC
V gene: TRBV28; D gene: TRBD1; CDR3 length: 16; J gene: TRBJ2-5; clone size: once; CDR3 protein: CASTDLRGKTQETQYF; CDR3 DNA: TGTGCCAGCACCGACCTCAGGGGGAAAACACAAGAGACCCAGTACTTC
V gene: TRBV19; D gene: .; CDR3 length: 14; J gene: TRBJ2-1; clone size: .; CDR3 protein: CASSLRSGVGEQFF; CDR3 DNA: TGTGCCAGTAGTCTCCGGTCGGGGGTGGGTGAGCAGTTCTTC
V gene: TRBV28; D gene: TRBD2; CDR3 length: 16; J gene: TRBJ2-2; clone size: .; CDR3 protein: CASSFAGEQNTGELFF; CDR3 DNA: TGTGCCAGCAGTTTTGCGGGAGAGCAGAACACCGGGGAGCTGTTTTTT
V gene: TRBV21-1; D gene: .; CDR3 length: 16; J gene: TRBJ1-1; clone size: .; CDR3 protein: CASSKGERQGFTEAFF; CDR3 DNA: TGTGCCAGCAGCAAGGGGGAGAGACAGGGTTTCACTGAAGCTTTCTTT
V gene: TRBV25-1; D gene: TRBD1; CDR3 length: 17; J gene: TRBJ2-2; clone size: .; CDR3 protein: CASSDFKDRGLVGELFF; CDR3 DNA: TGTGCCAGCAGTGATTTTAAGGACAGGGGGCTTGTCGGGGAGCTGTTTTTT
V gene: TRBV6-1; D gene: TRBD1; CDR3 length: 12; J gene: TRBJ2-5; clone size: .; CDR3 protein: CASKTGRETQYF; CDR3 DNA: TGTGCCAGCAAGACAGGGCGGGAGACCCAGTACTTC
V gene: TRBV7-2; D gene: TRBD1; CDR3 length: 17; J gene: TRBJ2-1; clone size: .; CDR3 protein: CASSLAQGDPFYNEQFF; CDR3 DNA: TGTGCCAGCAGCTTAGCGCAGGGGGATCCGTTCTACAATGAGCAGTTCTTC
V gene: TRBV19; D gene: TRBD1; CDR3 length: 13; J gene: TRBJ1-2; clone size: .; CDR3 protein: CASSNRGFYGYTF; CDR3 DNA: TGTGCCAGTAGTAACAGGGGGTTCTATGGCTACACCTTC
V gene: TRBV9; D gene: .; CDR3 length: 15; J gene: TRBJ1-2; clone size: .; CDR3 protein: CASSENRARGYGYTF; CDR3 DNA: TGTGCCAGCAGCGAAAACAGGGCTCGGGGCTATGGCTACACCTTC
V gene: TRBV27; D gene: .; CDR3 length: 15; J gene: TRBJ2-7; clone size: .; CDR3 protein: CASSLFAGTHNEQYF; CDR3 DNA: TGTGCCAGCAGTTTATTCGCGGGAACACATAACGAGCAGTACTTC
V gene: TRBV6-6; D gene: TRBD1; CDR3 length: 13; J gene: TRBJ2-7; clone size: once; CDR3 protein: CASSPGTVNQQYF; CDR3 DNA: TGTGCCAGCAGTCCCGGGACAGTAAATCAGCAGTACTTC
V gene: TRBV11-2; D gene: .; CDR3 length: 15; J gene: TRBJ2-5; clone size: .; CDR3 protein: CASSDRPGLQETQYF; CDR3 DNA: TGTGCCAGCAGCGATAGACCGGGACTTCAAGAGACCCAGTACTTC
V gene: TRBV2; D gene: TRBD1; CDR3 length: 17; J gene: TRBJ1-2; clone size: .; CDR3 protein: CASSEDMGQGINYGYTF; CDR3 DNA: TGTGCCAGCAGTGAAGATATGGGACAGGGGATTAACTATGGCTACACCTTC
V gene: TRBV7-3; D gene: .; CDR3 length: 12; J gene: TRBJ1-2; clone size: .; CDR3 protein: CACQGSNYGYTF; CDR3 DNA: TGTGCCTGTCAGGGTTCTAACTATGGCTACACCTTC
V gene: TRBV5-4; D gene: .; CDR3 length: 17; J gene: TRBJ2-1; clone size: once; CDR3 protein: CASSLAISGVMDNEQFF; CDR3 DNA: TGTGCCAGCAGCTTGGCGATATCAGGGGTGATGGACAATGAGCAGTTCTTC
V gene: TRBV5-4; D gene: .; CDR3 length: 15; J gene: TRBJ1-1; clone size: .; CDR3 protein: CASSLGGFGNTEAFF; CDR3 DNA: TGTGCCAGCAGCTTGGGGGGCTTTGGAAACACTGAAGCTTTCTTT
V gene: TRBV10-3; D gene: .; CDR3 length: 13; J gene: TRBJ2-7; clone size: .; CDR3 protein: CATHMESFYEQYF; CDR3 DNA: TGTGCCACCCACATGGAGTCCTTCTACGAGCAGTACTTC
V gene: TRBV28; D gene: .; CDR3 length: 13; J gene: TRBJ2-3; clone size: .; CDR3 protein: CASSVESTDTQYF; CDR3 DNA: TGTGCCAGCAGTGTAGAAAGCACAGATACGCAGTATTTT
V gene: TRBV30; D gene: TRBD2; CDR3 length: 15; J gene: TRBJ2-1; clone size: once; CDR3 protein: CAWTRKTSVYNEQFF; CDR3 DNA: TGTGCCTGGACCAGGAAGACTAGCGTCTACAATGAGCAGTTCTTC
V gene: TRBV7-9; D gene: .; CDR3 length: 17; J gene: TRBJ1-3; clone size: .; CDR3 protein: CASSLLFGVLSGNTIYF; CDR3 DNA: TGTGCCAGCAGCTTACTGTTCGGGGTGCTGTCTGGAAACACCATATATTTT
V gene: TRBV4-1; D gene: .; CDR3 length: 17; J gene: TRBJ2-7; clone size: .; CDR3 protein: CASSQVSVVGASYEQYF; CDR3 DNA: TGCGCCAGCAGCCAAGTCAGCGTTGTGGGAGCAAGCTACGAGCAGTACTTC
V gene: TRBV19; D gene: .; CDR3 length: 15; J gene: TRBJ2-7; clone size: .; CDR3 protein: CASSTSTGLRTEQYF; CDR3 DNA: TGTGCCAGTAGTACGTCTACGGGACTCCGCACCGAGCAGTACTTC
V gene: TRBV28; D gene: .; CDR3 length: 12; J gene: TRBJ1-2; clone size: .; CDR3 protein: CASSWGVRGYTF; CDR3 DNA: TGTGCCAGCAGTTGGGGGGTACGGGGCTACACCTTC
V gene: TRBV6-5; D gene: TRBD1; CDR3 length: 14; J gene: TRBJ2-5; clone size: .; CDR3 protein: CATSTGTGKETQYF; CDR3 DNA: TGTGCCACCAGTACCGGGACAGGGAAAGAGACCCAGTACTTC
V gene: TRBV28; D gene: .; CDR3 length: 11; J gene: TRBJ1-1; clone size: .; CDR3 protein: CASSYEEEAFF; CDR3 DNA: TGTGCCAGCAGTTACGAAGAGGAAGCTTTCTTT
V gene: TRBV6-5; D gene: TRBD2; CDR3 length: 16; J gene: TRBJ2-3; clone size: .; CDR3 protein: CASSYSSGRAVDTQYF; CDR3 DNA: TGTGCCAGCAGTTACAGTAGCGGGAGGGCCGTAGATACGCAGTATTTT
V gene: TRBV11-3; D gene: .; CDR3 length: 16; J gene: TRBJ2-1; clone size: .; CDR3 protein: CASSPTDGGIYNEQFF; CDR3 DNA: TGTGCCAGCAGCCCTACCGACGGAGGAATCTACAATGAGCAGTTCTTC
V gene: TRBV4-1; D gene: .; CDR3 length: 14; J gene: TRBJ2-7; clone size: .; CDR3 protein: CASSQLAGPYEQYF; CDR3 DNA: TGCGCCAGCAGCCAACTGGCAGGGCCATACGAGCAGTACTTC
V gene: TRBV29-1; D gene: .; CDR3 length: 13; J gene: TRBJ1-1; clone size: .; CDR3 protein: CSGCGGGNTEAFF; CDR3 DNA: TGCAGCGGGTGTGGGGGAGGGAACACTGAAGCTTTCTTT